Below are 10 T cell receptor beta chains sequenced from a single sample in a study of shared clonotypes between healthy human individuals. CD45RO-negative, CCR7-positively selected cells formed the naive CD8 fraction, excluding terminally differentiated effector memory CD45RA+ cells. Profiled with immunoSEQ multiplex PCR; TCRdb holds only in-frame clones, not every one. The sample consists of 650,000 to 800,000 clones, about 91% of them appearing once. Material: naive CD8+ T cells sorted from blood. The source of these receptors is a man aged 25 to 40 in good health.

The count of this clone is one. The V gene is TRBV5-4, the J gene TRBJ2-3, with D unresolved. V was pared by 4 bases and J by 4 bases, with 10 bases between. CDR1 is SGHNT, CDR2 YYREEE, per germline (reference sequence). CDR3 length: 13 residues. The CDR3 nucleotides are TGTGCCAGCAGCCACCATGCGGCAGATACGCAGTATTTT. Amino acid sequence: CASSHHAADTQYF.

Of note for this clone: This sample also contains other DNA sequences that code for the same CDR3. The CDR3, as DNA: TGTGCCACCAGCAGAGTTACAGATACGCAGTATTTT. Encoded protein: CATSRVTDTQYF. V gene TRBV15 combines with J gene TRBJ2-3; D not certain. The CDR3 length is 12 residues. The germline V gene encodes CDR1 LNHNV and CDR2 YYDKDF (reference sequence). Trimming left V 1 base short and J 3 bases short, with 2 bases between.

The J gene is TRBJ2-3, the V gene TRBV9, with D possibly TRBD1 on 6 matching bases. Trimming took 4 bases from V and 0 from J, leaving 15 bases between them. This CDR3 region has 16 residues. CDR1 SGDLS and CDR2 YYNGEE come from the germline V gene. DNA of the CDR3: TGTGCCAGCAGCTCTCCGGGACATTCTAGCACAGATACGCAGTATTTT. Translating gives CASSSPGHSSTDTQYF.

This chain links TRBV7-6 with TRBJ2-3; D assignment may be TRBD1 or TRBD2 (5 bases each). This CDR3 has 14 residues. Germline CDR1 and CDR2: SGHVS and FNYEAQ. Trimming cost V 4 bases and J 4 bases, with 12 bases left between them. This chain's CDR3 is CASSSRQRADTQYF. Written as DNA, the CDR3 is TGTGCCAGCAGCTCTAGACAGAGGGCAGATACGCAGTATTTT.

The chain has TRBV7-9 and TRBJ1-1; maybe TRBD1 (6 bases). The CDR3 covers 15 residues. With 2 bases removed from V and 4 bases from J, the gap between germline ends came to 14 bases. CDR1 SEHNR and CDR2 FQNEAQ come from the germline V gene (reference sequence). In nucleotides, the CDR3 is TGTGCCAGCAGCTTACGAGAAGGGGGAAGCACTGAAGCTTTCTTT. Its translation: CASSLREGGSTEAFF.

The genes are TRBV15 and TRBJ2-1; D not certain. V was trimmed by 5 bases and J by 0 bases, leaving 8 bases between them. Germline V gives CDR1 LNHNV, CDR2 YYDKDF (reference sequence). The CDR3 has 14 residues. This chain's CDR3 is CATSALSSYNEQFF. The CDR3 nucleotides are TGTGCCACCAGCGCCTTGAGCTCCTACAATGAGCAGTTCTTC.

This sequence joins TRBV7-9 and TRBJ2-3; 9 bases agree with TRBD1. The ends lost 7 bases at V and 4 bases at J; junction bases unmatched: 12. Germline CDR1 is SEHNR and CDR2 is FQNEAQ (reference sequence). The CDR3 is 16 amino acids. This CDR3 reads CASTPRGTGRADTQYF. The DNA for the CDR3 is TGTGCCAGCACCCCCAGGGGGACAGGGCGGGCAGATACGCAGTATTTT.

This chain uses TRBV11-2 with TRBJ2-1; 9 bases align to TRBD1. Per the germline V gene, CDR1 is SGHAT and CDR2 is FQNNGV. The V segment lost 4 bases and the J segment 3 bases; nucleotides outside the gene matches: 4. This CDR3 has 15 amino acids. The CDR3 DNA reads TGTGCCAGCAGCTCCGGGACAGGGTTCTACAATGAGCAGTTCTTC. The encoded protein is CASSSGTGFYNEQFF. The complete variable domain, with remaining parts taken from reference TRBV11-2 and TRBJ2-1, reads EAGVAQSPRYKIIEKRQSVAFWCNPISGHATLYWYQQILGQGPKLLIQFQNNGVVDDSQLPKDRFSAERLKGVDSTLKIQPAKLEDSAVYLCASSSGTGFYNEQFFGPGTRLTVL.

The rearrangement joins TRBV6-1 to TRBJ1-5, with 8 bases identical to TRBD1. The J segment lost 3 bases and the V segment lost 4 bases, leaving 5 bases of the junction unmatched. This CDR3 comprises 15 residues. Germline V gene lookup returns CDR1 MNHNS and CDR2 SASEGT. CDR3 sequence (DNA): TGTGCCAGCAGTGCGTGGACAGGGCACAATCAGCCCCAGCATTTT. This sequence encodes CASSAWTGHNQPQHF.

V is TRBV29-1 and J is TRBJ1-1, with TRBD1 matching 11 bases. V shed 6 bases and J 4 bases; nucleotides not matched to a gene: 4. Germline-derived CDR1 and CDR2 are SQVTM and ANQGSEA. CDR3 size: 13 residues. CDR3 DNA sequence: TGCAGCGTATCCGGGACAGGGGGCACTGAAGCTTTCTTT. Protein: CSVSGTGGTEAFF.